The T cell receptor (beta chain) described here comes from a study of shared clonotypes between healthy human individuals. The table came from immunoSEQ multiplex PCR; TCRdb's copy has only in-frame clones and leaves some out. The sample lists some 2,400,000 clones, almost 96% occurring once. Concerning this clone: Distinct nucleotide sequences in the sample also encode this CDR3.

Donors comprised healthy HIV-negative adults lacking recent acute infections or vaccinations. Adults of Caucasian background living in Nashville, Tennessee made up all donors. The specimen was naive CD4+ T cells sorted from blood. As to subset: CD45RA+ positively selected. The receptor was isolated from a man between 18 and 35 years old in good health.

The CDR3 region is CAIRQGSNQPQHF. The CDR3 region has the DNA TGTGCCATTCGACAGGGCTCCAATCAGCCCCAGCATTTT. The chain carries TRBV10-3 and TRBJ1-5; TRBD1 matches at 7 bases. Germline V CDR1 and CDR2: ENHRY, SYGVKD. CDR3 size: 13 residues. V shed 9 bases and J 3 bases; nucleotides not matched to a gene: 5.